This T cell receptor (beta chain) derives from a study of cytomegalovirus exposure and HLA in healthy donors (dated by TCRdb to 2017 to 2019). For the wider study: According to an earlier analysis of a few hundred of the donors, 150 million to 200 million T cells yielded roughly 100 million unique TCR beta sequences and 276 Gb of sequence data. The later analysis used no new phenotypic data to find candidate immune exposures, relying instead on TCR beta sequences and their occurrence across donors. High-throughput TCR immunosequencing, statistical association of individual TCRs with disease status, and machine learning were combined to predict cytomegalovirus infection status. The number of donors typed differed by locus, with roughly 629-640 for A, B, C, DRB1 and DQB1, around 560 for DQA1, 606 for DPA1, and 450 to 480 for DPB1. The study profiled the T cell repertoires of 500 to 800 subjects by immunosequencing and related them to cytomegalovirus serostatus. To study patterns of TCR occurrence, a later analysis re-analyzed previously published TCR beta repertoires from around 670 donors and added high-resolution HLA genotyping. Besides the first cohort of roughly 700 subjects, a separate validation cohort made up of 90 to 150 different subjects was used. Among the approximately 400 genotyped donors, approximately 81% belonged to the genetic ancestry cluster associated with self-reported Caucasian donors. Donor age, sex, ethnicity and CMV serostatus were compiled together with the repertoire data. Among some 400 genotyped donors of the cohort, an average of approximately 240,000 unique TCR beta nucleotide sequences was sequenced per donor, of which about 18% were non-productive. The study aimed to test whether cataloging public T cell receptors could reveal signatures of past pathogen exposure. Every discovery cohort repertoire had been produced on one sequencing platform. In an earlier analysis of a few hundred of the donors, high-throughput TCR beta sequencing was used to judge whether each TCR beta V gene segment behaved as functional or pseudogenic. In a later genetic analysis, genome-wide SNP genotypes for about 55% of the roughly 670 donors were used, and that subset was treated as a discovery cohort. An early release covering more than 500 HLA-typed donors comprised roughly 300 gigabases of sequencing data and approximately 85 million unique TCR sequences. Class I and class II HLA loci were covered by the typing at four-digit resolution. Roughly 5 DR-DQ haplotypes were handled as single units for association and clustering because linkage in the cohort was strong. The study at large found these results: Presence/absence analyses assumed roughly uniform sequencing depth across donors, an assumption that may not hold. A few of the identified cytomegalovirus-associated TCR beta chains were confirmed in vitro to be specific for cytomegalovirus antigens. A group of highly shared sequence variants was considered likely to be a technical artifact of the sequencing pipeline. In both the original and validation cohorts, the classifier was reported to diagnose cytomegalovirus status with high specificity and sensitivity. A further reported finding was that TCR beta sequences accurately predicted the HLA-A and HLA-B alleles for most subjects in the first cohort. According to a later analysis, parvovirus B19, influenza, CMV and Epstein-Barr virus appeared linked to several top co-occurrence clusters. Some IMGT-functional V segments, including TRBV6-2 and TRBV6-3, could not be distinguished by the 87-base-pair reads and were therefore excluded. At a false discovery rate of 0.05, a later analysis linked about 16,000 TCR beta sequences to specific HLA alleles. Assigning TCR associations to individual alleles was difficult when HLA alleles, especially DR and DQ, strongly co-occurred. An association between a missense DCLRE1C variant and V-gene and J-gene trimming of TCR beta chains was found in a later genetic analysis and replicated in an independent cohort. This cohort had only TCR beta chains sequenced, and the lack of alpha or paired-chain data limited which features could be detected. According to a later analysis, TCR association rates differed among HLA loci, with DRB1 alleles showing the most associated TCRs and HLA-C alleles showing the fewest. In the study, 164 TCR beta chains were listed as associated with cytomegalovirus. According to a later analysis, most CMV-associated TCR beta chains appeared to be HLA-restricted, and the HLA associations seemed to be driven largely by CMV exposure. Because HLA typing was missing for some donors at each locus, association tests included only the typed subset. The earlier analysis of 450 to 700 of the donors excluded roughly 17 rarely observed V segments, including chromosome 9 orphons, because counts were too low. Compared with equally common non-associated chains, HLA-associated TCR beta chains in a later analysis were more clonally expanded and had lower generation probabilities. Linkage disequilibrium might explain the correlated functional status among segregating V segments, but an unknown experimental factor could not be ruled out. The authors suggested that the approach could potentially be extended to other disease states and immunological phenotypes. Immune exposure information for the cohort was limited to CMV serostatus. In an earlier analysis of some 550 of the donors, most TCR beta V segments were observed in productive rearrangements about 90% or about 30% of the time, broadly matching IMGT annotations. A later genetic analysis reported fewer N-insertions in productive TCRs among donors in an Asian-associated ancestry cluster than the roughly 700-donor mean. While some public TCRs were present in many individuals, most TCR sequences turned up only very rarely across donors.

Looking up the germline V gene yields CDR1 SGHVS and CDR2 FQNEAQ. From its cysteine to its phenylalanine, the CDR3 spans 15 amino acids. The retained sequence is limited to the CDR3, 45 bases, with the frame set at the first base. Trimming removed 3 bases from V and 6 bases from J; the gene matches leave 5 bases unexplained. In total, roughly 710 healthy bone marrow donors made up the cohort. All cohort members were sampled while nominally healthy, although unrecorded immune exposures were likely present. The donor was CMV seronegative and belonged to the group of over 300 seronegative cohort members. Each donor provided a peripheral blood sample, and peripheral blood mononuclear cells were used for TCR beta sequencing. The Qiagen DNeasy Blood Extraction Kit was used to extract genomic DNA from the blood cell samples. The library was produced with the immunoSEQ multiplex PCR assay. For the multiplex PCR, a mixture combining 60 forward primers for TCR Vbeta segments and 13 reverse primers for TCR Jbeta segments was used. Amplification of the CDR3 region of rearranged TCR beta genes was performed with a multiplex PCR assay on genomic DNA. Amplified TCR beta libraries were sequenced as 87-base-pair reads on the Illumina HiSeq System. The paper's data handling went like this. Across the 700 or so repertoires, a later analysis counted 80 million or so unique TCR beta chains, roughly 11 million of which were shared by at least two donors. A nearest-neighbor algorithm error-corrected the raw reads and collapsed the reads into unique sequences, merging closely related sequences to remove PCR and sequencing errors. V, D and J gene segments were assigned by aligning CDR3 sequences to IMGT reference sequences. For a sequence to be retained, at least a six-nucleotide match to both a V gene segment and a J gene segment was required. Rearrangements were classified as productive when the CDR3 lacked stop codons and remained in frame with V and J, and all other rearrangements were classified as non-productive. Following IMGT convention, CDR3 was defined as the stretch from the second conserved V-encoded cysteine up to the conserved J-encoded phenylalanine. The earlier analysis of roughly 590 of the donors excluded sequences that lacked an unambiguous match to a single V gene segment. An earlier analysis of about 600 of the donors called V segments functional above 56.7% productive rearrangements and segregating when the between-donor standard deviation exceeded 5%. A statistical classification framework was built for diagnosing cytomegalovirus status from the catalog of TCR beta chain sequences. In a later analysis, V and J genes were assigned by comparing TCR nucleotide sequences against IMGT/GENE-DB human TR gene sequences. In a later analysis, CDR3 sequences and most-parsimonious VDJ recombination scenarios were assigned using the TCRdist pipeline. In a later analysis, each TCR beta chain was defined by its CDR3 amino acid sequence together with its V-gene family, and reads without a unique V-gene family were excluded. To address suspected cross-contamination and a sequencing artifact, a later analysis removed approximately 590 highly shared, low-generation-probability nucleotide sequences. In a later analysis, a clonal expansion index was calculated for each public chain from normalized within-repertoire ranks of inferred template counts. A later analysis computed generation probabilities with a VDJ recombination model fitted to out-of-frame rearrangements, and checked the results against IGoR. A later analysis scored TCR-TCR, TCR-HLA and TCR-CMV co-occurrence with hypergeometric tests, applying a repertoire-size bias correction to TCR pairs. To estimate false discovery rates, a later analysis permuted the HLA or CMV assignments 20 times. In a later analysis, co-occurring TCRs were grouped using DBSCAN, with TCRdist sequence similarity added in when clustering inside HLA-allele-positive subsets. Repertoires with fewer than 30,000 or more than 120,000 public chains were left out of co-occurrence clustering, as were five repertoires with anomalous nucleotide sharing. TCRdb carries this immuneACCESS record with in-frame sequences only. Its versions omit some clonotypes, under half of them owing to an unresolved V gene in the studies checked, with the rest unexplained. From that table come the V and J calls and clone size; the DNA was used to work out D and trimming. The sample contains some 99,000 clones, 73% of them found a single time. The ten largest clones take up about 8.4% of the sample.

In regard to this clone: Its antigen specificity is not known. One base away there is no much larger clone; base qualities are not given.

Rearrangement joined TRBV7-8 to TRBJ1-5; a stretch of 10 junction bases matches TRBD1. The receptor's source is a man aged 35 to 55 in good health and CMV-seronegative. The sample comprised PBMCs. For the CDR3, the sequence is CASSLGQGTGQPQHF. The DNA reads as follows: TGTGCCAGCAGCTTGGGACAGGGGACGGGTCAGCCCCAGCATTTT.